This T cell receptor (beta chain) was documented in a study of control samples from healthy donors and cancer patients. Clones were sequenced by immunoSEQ multiplex PCR, and TCRdb holds only the in-frame ones, with some missing. The sample contains some 140,000 clones, 80% to 95% of which appear only once. The receptor was derived from a man between 25 and 39 years old in good health. The sequenced sample consisted of blood.

The CDR3 DNA reads TGTGCCAGCAGCCAAGCTGGGGGGCGGGTAGGAGCTTTCTTT. Its protein is CASSQAGGRVGAFF. J is TRBJ1-1 and V is TRBV14; a weak D match, TRBD1 (6 bases). Trimming took 1 base from V and 10 from J, leaving 16 bases between them. In germline, CDR1 is SGHDN, CDR2 FVKESK. The length of the CDR3 is 14 residues.